What follows describes a single T cell receptor (beta chain). The data are from a study of shared clonotypes between healthy human individuals. Study-wide background: CD8 memory received one plate per donor, CD8 naive two, CD4 memory three and CD4 naive three.

Trimming took off 2 bases at V and 2 bases at J, with 9 bases between the two ends. This CDR3 comprises 14 residues. The V gene's germline CDR1 is SGHRS and CDR2 YFSETQ. The method was immunoSEQ multiplex PCR; TCRdb's version includes in-frame clones alone and lacks a portion of them. The sample carries under 1 million clones, 96% recorded once. Naive CD8 cells, CD45RO-negative and positively selected for CCR7, excluded terminally differentiated effector memory CD45RA+ cells. V and J are TRBV5-1 and TRBJ2-3; the D is unclear. The receptor comes from a man between 25 and 39 years old in good health. Sequencing was carried out using naive CD8+ T cells sorted from blood. The CDR3 sequence is CASSFRAVTDTQYF. The CDR3 nucleotides are TGCGCCAGCAGCTTTAGGGCTGTCACAGATACGCAGTATTTT.